The source of this TCR beta chain is a study of radiotherapy plus CTLA-4 blockade in lung cancer. Background on the study: There were objective responses in roughly a sixth of patients, and 31% had disease control.

Study conclusions and caveats: In blood, TCR clones derived from the tumor expanded after radiotherapy plus ipilimumab. Early blood T cell clone dynamics, with interferon-beta, were reported to best predict response.

Comments on this clone: Its antigen is as yet unknown.

Patients had chemo-refractory metastatic non-small-cell lung cancer and received focal radiation plus CTLA-4 blockade that used ipilimumab. Measured with immunoSEQ multiplex PCR; TCRdb has only the in-frame clones, and not every one. The sample lists around 78,000 clones, under 80% occurring once. The sequences come from peripheral blood, collected from a patient treated with radiotherapy plus ipilimumab. This clonotype originated in a human donor with non-small cell lung cancer who had a partial response to radiotherapy plus ipilimumab. Some clones in this sample may be carry-over from other donors' samples.

For the CDR3, the DNA is TGTGCCAGCAGCCCCCGAATGGGCGACTACGAGCAGTACTTC. It yields the protein CASSPRMGDYEQYF. The chain couples TRBV7-8 to TRBJ2-5; D gene uncertain. The closer fit of TRBJ2-7 to the DNA end suggests the J call may be wrong. CDR3 length: 14 residues. CDR1 is SGHVS, CDR2 FQNEAQ, per germline.